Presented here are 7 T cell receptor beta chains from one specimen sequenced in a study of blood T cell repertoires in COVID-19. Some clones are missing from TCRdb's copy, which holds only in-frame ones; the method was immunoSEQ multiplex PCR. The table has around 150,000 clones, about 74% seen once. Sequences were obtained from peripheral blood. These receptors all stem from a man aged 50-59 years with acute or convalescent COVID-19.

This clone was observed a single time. CDR3 bases: TGTGCCAGCTCACGACGACCGGGACAGGGAAAATCTAACTATGGCTACACCTTC. Protein sequence: CASSRRPGQGKSNYGYTF. This chain joins TRBV18 and TRBJ1-2; 9 positions match TRBD1. Germline V gene data show CDR1 as KGHSH and CDR2 as LQKENI. The junction had 12 bases not matched to a gene; V was cut back by 4 bases and J by 0 bases. This CDR3 has 18 residues. Using reference TRBV18 and TRBJ1-2 for the parts outside the CDR3, the full variable domain is NAGVMQNPRHLVRRRGQEARLRCSPMKGHSHVYWYRQLPEEGLKFMVYLQKENIIDESGMPKERFSAEFPKEGPSILRIQQVVRGDSAAYFCASSRRPGQGKSNYGYTFGSGTRLTVV.

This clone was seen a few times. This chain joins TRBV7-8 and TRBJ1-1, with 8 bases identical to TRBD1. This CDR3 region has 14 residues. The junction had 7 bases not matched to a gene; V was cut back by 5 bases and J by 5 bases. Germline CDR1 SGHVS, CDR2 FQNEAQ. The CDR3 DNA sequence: TGTGCCAGCAGCACCAGGGGGCTGGGTACTGAAGCTTTCTTT. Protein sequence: CASSTRGLGTEAFF. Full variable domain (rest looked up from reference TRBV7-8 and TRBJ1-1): GAGVSQSPRYKVAKRGQDVALRCDPISGHVSLFWYQQALGQGPEFLTYFQNEAQLDKSGLPSDRFFAERPEGSVSTLKIQRTQQEDSAVYLCASSTRGLGTEAFFGQGTRLTVV.

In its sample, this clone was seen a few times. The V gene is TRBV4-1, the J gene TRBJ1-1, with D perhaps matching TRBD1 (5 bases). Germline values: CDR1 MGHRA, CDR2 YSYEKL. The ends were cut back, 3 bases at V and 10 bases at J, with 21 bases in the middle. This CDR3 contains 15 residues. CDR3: CASSHLSSWTGGAFF. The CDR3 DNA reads TGCGCCAGCAGCCACCTCTCGAGCTGGACCGGGGGAGCTTTCTTT.

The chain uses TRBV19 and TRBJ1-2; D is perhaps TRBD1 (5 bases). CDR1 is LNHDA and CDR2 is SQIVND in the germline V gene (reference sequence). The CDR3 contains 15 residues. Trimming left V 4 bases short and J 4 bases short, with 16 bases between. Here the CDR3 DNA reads TGTGCCAGTAGTACCCAACAGGAGTCTTTCTATGGCTACACCTTC. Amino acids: CASSTQQESFYGYTF.

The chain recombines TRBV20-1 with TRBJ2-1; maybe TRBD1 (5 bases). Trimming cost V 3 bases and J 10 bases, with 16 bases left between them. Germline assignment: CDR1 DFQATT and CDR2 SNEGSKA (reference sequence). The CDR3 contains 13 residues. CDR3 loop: CSASLRADREQFF. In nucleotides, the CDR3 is TGCAGTGCTAGTCTAAGGGCCGACAGAGAGCAGTTCTTC.

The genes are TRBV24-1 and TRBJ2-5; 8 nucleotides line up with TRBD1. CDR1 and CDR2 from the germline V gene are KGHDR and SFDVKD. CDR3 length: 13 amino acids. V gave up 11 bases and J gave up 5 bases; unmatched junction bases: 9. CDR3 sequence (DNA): TGTGCCATCGGGACAGGAGGTGGGGAGACCCAGTACTTC. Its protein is CAIGTGGGETQYF.

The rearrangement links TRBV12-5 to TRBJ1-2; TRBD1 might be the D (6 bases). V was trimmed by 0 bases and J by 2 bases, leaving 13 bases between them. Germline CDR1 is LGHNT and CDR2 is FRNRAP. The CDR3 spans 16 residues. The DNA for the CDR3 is TGTGCTAGTGGTTTGGTACTTGGCACAGGGAACTATGGCTACACCTTC. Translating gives CASGLVLGTGNYGYTF.